A single sample gave rise to the 14 T cell receptor beta chains below, sequenced in a study of shared clonotypes between healthy human individuals. The table came from immunoSEQ multiplex PCR; TCRdb's copy has only in-frame clones and leaves some out. The sample holds about 1.5 million clones, 95% to 97% seen once. Sequenced input: naive CD4+ T cells sorted from blood. Subset here: CD45RA+ positively selected. These TCRs come from a man aged 25 to 45 in good health.

The chain has TRBV28 and TRBJ2-2, with D perhaps TRBD2 (6 bases). V was trimmed by 0 bases and J by 4 bases, leaving 15 bases between them. This CDR3 region has 17 residues. Germline CDR1 and CDR2: MDHEN and SYDVKM. The CDR3 spells CASSLWERGKVTGELFF. The CDR3 region has the DNA TGTGCCAGCAGTTTATGGGAACGCGGGAAGGTCACCGGGGAGCTGTTTTTT.

This clone was seen just once. Within the sample, other DNA sequences also encode this same CDR3. The chain couples TRBV7-6 to TRBJ1-1, with D perhaps matching TRBD1 (6 bases). The CDR3 sequence is 13 residues long. CDR1 SGHVS and CDR2 FNYEAQ come from the germline V gene. Between the trimmed V and J ends, which lost 3 bases and 2 bases, there was a span of 7 bases. The CDR3 spells CASSLDRNTEAFF. CDR3 DNA sequence: TGTGCCAGCAGCTTGGACAGAAACACTGAAGCTTTCTTT.

The chain joins TRBV10-3 to TRBJ2-7; no reliable D call. Germline CDR1 and CDR2: ENHRY and SYGVKD. V was pared by 2 bases and J by 5 bases, with 4 bases between. The CDR3 contains 11 residues. The CDR3 spells CAISERHEQYF. The CDR3 coding sequence is TGTGCCATCAGTGAGCGACACGAGCAGTACTTC.

V gene TRBV2 combines with J gene TRBJ2-1; D tentatively fits TRBD1 or TRBD2 (7 bases each). The V gene lost 6 bases and the J gene lost 4 bases, with 25 bases spanning the gap. Germline V gene lookup returns CDR1 SNHLY and CDR2 FYNNEI. The CDR3 extends over 18 amino acids. The CDR3 loop reads CASRPSARQGAGYNEQFF. In DNA, the CDR3 is TGTGCCAGCAGGCCATCCGCAAGACAGGGAGCGGGGTACAATGAGCAGTTCTTC.

About this clone itself: Other nucleotide sequences from this sample produce the same CDR3. The chain recombines TRBV11-2 with TRBJ1-5; D perhaps matches TRBD1 (6 bases). The CDR3 runs 13 residues. The V end was cut by 3 bases, the J end by 4 bases, with 7 bases between. The germline V gene encodes CDR1 SGHAT and CDR2 FQNNGV. CDR3 region: CASSLDRNQPQHF. As DNA, the CDR3 is TGTGCCAGCAGCTTGGACAGAAATCAGCCCCAGCATTTT.

V and J are TRBV14 and TRBJ2-7; either TRBD1 or TRBD2 may fit D (5 bases each). Per germline, CDR1 SGHDN and CDR2 FVKESK. There are 17 residues in the CDR3. Trimming shortened V by 2 bases and J by 3 bases, and 20 bases separated the two germline ends. The CDR3 nucleotides read TGTGCCAGCAGCCAAAACTCTCCGGGACGGCTGATCTACGAGCAGTACTTC. Translation gives CASSQNSPGRLIYEQYF.

V gene TRBV5-4 combines with J gene TRBJ1-1, with TRBD1 matching over 9 bases. The ends lost 4 bases at V and 5 bases at J; junction bases unmatched: 15. Germline V lookup: CDR1 SGHNT, CDR2 YYREEE (reference sequence). The CDR3 has 17 residues. This CDR3 reads CASSQASTGQGTTEAFF. In nucleotides, the CDR3 is TGTGCCAGCAGCCAAGCAAGTACGGGACAGGGAACAACTGAAGCTTTCTTT.

The chain joins TRBV27 to TRBJ2-7; D possibly corresponds to TRBD1 (5 bases). Germline V gene data show CDR1 as MNHEY and CDR2 as SMNVEV (reference sequence). The CDR3 contains 18 residues. The V gene lost 5 bases and the J gene lost 0 bases, with 23 bases spanning the gap. DNA for the CDR3: TGTGCCAGCAGTCCTAGTTCTCGCCGGGCAGGGTCCTCCTACGAGCAGTACTTC. Its translation is CASSPSSRRAGSSYEQYF.

About this clone: Relative to the germline gene, one junction end is altered; a read error may explain this. V usage is TRBV20-1 and J usage is TRBJ2-1; TRBD2 matches 8 bases. The germline CDR1 and CDR2 sequences are DFQATT and SNEGSKA (reference sequence). The CDR3 totals 10 residues. The CDR3 DNA follows: TGCAGTGCTAGCGGGAGGGGCTTGCTCTTC. It codes for CSASGRGLLF.

The genes are TRBV6-6 and TRBJ1-5; the D gene is possibly TRBD1 (6 bases). V dropped 6 bases and J dropped 2 bases, with 11 bases sitting between them. CDR1 is MNHNY, CDR2 SVGAGI, per germline (reference sequence). The CDR3 has 14 amino acids. The CDR3 coding sequence is TGTGCCAGCAGACAGGGATTGGGCAATCAGCCCCAGCATTTT. Its protein product is CASRQGLGNQPQHF.

The chain has TRBV7-9 and TRBJ2-3; TRBD2 matches 7 bases. Germline V gene lookup returns CDR1 SEHNR and CDR2 FQNEAQ (reference sequence). The length of the CDR3 is 15 residues. The trim removed 5 bases at V and 3 bases at J, leaving 8 bases unmatched. In DNA, the CDR3 is TGTGCCAGCAGCCCACTGGGGAGGGAGACAGATACGCAGTATTTT. This codes for CASSPLGRETDTQYF. The whole variable domain, filled in from reference TRBV7-9 and TRBJ2-3, reads DTGVSQNPRHKITKRGQNVTFRCDPISEHNRLYWYRQTLGQGPEFLTYFQNEAQLEKSRLLSDRFSAERPKGSFSTLEIQRTEQGDSAMYLCASSPLGRETDTQYFGPGTRLTVL.

V gene TRBV9 combines with J gene TRBJ2-7, with 15 bases identical to TRBD2. This CDR3 is 19 amino acids long. Germline V lookup: CDR1 SGDLS, CDR2 YYNGEE. V shed 4 bases, J shed 6 bases, and the junction held 17 bases outside the gene matches. CDR3 in amino acids: CASSPLPGLAGGSFFEQYF. The CDR3 nucleotides are TGTGCCAGCAGCCCTCTTCCGGGACTAGCGGGAGGTAGTTTTTTCGAGCAGTACTTC. The full variable domain, with the rest looked up from reference TRBV9 and TRBJ2-7, is DSGVTQTPKHLITATGQRVTLRCSPRSGDLSVYWYQQSLDQGLQFLIQYYNGEERAKGNILERFSAQQFPDLHSELNLSSLELGDSALYFCASSPLPGLAGGSFFEQYFGPGTRLTVT.

V is TRBV7-9 and J is TRBJ2-3, with 10 bases identical to TRBD2. The CDR3 covers 17 residues. Unmatched junction bases numbered 7, after V lost 1 base and J lost 3 bases. Per germline, CDR1 SEHNR and CDR2 FQNEAQ (reference sequence). Here the CDR3 reads CASSLVSTSGTTDTQYF. As DNA, the CDR3 is TGTGCCAGCAGCTTAGTCTCCACTAGCGGGACGACAGATACGCAGTATTTT.

V usage is TRBV2 and J usage is TRBJ2-3, with 9 bases lining up with TRBD2. The CDR3 has 16 amino acids. Germline lookup yields CDR1 SNHLY and CDR2 FYNNEI. The junction had 9 bases not matched to a gene; V was cut back by 6 bases and J by 2 bases. CDR3 sequence: CASRSSGRGSTDTQYF. CDR3 nucleotides: TGTGCCAGCAGAAGTAGCGGGAGAGGCTCCACAGATACGCAGTATTTT.